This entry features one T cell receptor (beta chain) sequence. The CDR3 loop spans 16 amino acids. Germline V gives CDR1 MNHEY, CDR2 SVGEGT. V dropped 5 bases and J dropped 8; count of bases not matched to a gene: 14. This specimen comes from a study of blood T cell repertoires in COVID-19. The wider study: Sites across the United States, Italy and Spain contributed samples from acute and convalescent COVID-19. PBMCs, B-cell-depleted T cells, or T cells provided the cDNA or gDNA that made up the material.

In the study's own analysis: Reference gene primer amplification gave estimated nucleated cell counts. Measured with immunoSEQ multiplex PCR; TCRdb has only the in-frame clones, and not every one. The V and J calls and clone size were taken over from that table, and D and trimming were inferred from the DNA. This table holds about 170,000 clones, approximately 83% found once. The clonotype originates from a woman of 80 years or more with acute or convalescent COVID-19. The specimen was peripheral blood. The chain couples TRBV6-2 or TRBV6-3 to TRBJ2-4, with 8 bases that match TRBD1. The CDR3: CASSKGQGRFGDIQYF. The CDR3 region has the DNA TGTGCCAGCAGTAAAGGACAGGGCCGGTTTGGGGACATTCAGTACTTC.